A selection of T cell receptor beta chains follows, all from one sample in a study of CD8 T cells in ankylosing spondylitis. TCRdb reprocessed the 5' RACE reads with MiXCR, giving one entry per CDR3 protein. Among 90,000 to 120,000 distinct CDR3 sequences, around 24% were seen once, and the ten largest hold 12%. The sample taken for sequencing was synovial fluid, either unsorted or a sorted T cell fraction (not recorded which). These receptors were taken from a male donor with ankylosing spondylitis. Each CDR3 is given with its conserved first and last residue. The D gene is left open where the match is weak. A clone size is listed for some rows: how often the clone was seen (once, few, many), or a class if it is expanded.

v_call	clone_size	d_call	j_call	cdr3_aa	cdr3_nt
TRBV29-1	many	NA	TRBJ2-2	CSVEDRPRGELFF	TGCAGCGTTGAAGATCGGCCCCGAGGGGAGCTGTTTTTT
TRBV29-1	NA	NA	TRBJ1-2	CSANGGGADGYTF	TGCAGCGCCAATGGGGGGGGGGCGGATGGCTACACCTTC
TRBV6-1	NA	NA	TRBJ2-3	CASGGYGLAHITDTQYF	TGTGCCAGTGGGGGGTATGGTCTAGCTCACATCACAGATACGCAGTATTTT
TRBV5-1	few	TRBD1	TRBJ2-6	CASSGGTGGTGANVLTF	TGCGCCAGCAGCGGAGGGACAGGGGGAACTGGGGCCAACGTCCTGACTTTC
TRBV7-2	NA	TRBD2	TRBJ2-7	CASSYLAGGTYEQYF	TGTGCCAGCAGCTATCTAGCGGGAGGGACCTACGAGCAGTACTTC
TRBV6-1	few	TRBD1	TRBJ2-2	CASRQGKISGELFF	TGTGCCAGCCGACAGGGCAAGATTTCCGGGGAGCTGTTTTTT
TRBV5-1	NA	TRBD1	TRBJ2-1	CASSWTGTGINEQFF	TGCGCCAGCAGCTGGACCGGGACAGGGATCAATGAGCAGTTCTTC
TRBV7-6	many	TRBD2	TRBJ2-1	CASSLATSGSRNEQFF	TGTGCCAGCAGCTTAGCGACTAGCGGGAGTCGCAATGAGCAGTTCTTC
TRBV29-1	NA	NA	TRBJ2-1	CSAAGPSEQFF	TGCAGCGCGGCCGGGCCCAGTGAGCAGTTCTTC
TRBV29-1	NA	NA	TRBJ1-2	CSVEDRRGYDYTF	TGCAGCGTTGAAGATAGAAGGGGGTATGACTACACCTTC
TRBV12-3/TRBV12-4	NA	NA	TRBJ1-4	CASSLVGRGSDEKLFF	TGTGCCAGCAGTTTAGTTGGGAGGGGATCGGATGAAAAACTGTTTTTT
TRBV24-1	NA	TRBD1	TRBJ2-1	CATSAAGGSNNEQFF	TGTGCCACCAGTGCCGCAGGGGGTTCCAACAATGAGCAGTTCTTC
TRBV10-3	many	NA	TRBJ1-1	CAISPGGVWTEAFF	TGTGCCATCAGCCCTGGGGGGGTATGGACTGAAGCTTTCTTT
TRBV2	NA	NA	TRBJ2-2	CASSEKRTNTGELFF	TGTGCCAGCAGTGAGAAGCGGACGAACACCGGGGAGCTGTTTTTT
TRBV20-1	many	NA	TRBJ1-5	CSAREEPQWPQHF	TGCAGTGCTAGAGAAGAGCCCCAGTGGCCCCAGCATTTT
TRBV7-9	few	NA	TRBJ2-4	CASSFLDLEGGIQYF	TGTGCCAGCAGCTTTCTCGACCTAGAGGGGGGCATTCAGTACTTC
TRBV3-1	NA	TRBD1	TRBJ1-4	CASSQFPGQGGEKLFF	TGTGCCAGCAGCCAATTTCCGGGACAGGGAGGTGAAAAACTGTTTTTT
TRBV7-2	NA	NA	TRBJ2-1	CASSLDPGAYNEQFF	TGTGCCAGCAGCTTAGACCCGGGGGCGTACAATGAGCAGTTCTTC
TRBV19	NA	NA	TRBJ2-5	CASSMRAQETQYF	TGTGCCAGTAGTATGAGGGCCCAAGAGACCCAGTACTTC
TRBV20-1	NA	NA	TRBJ1-2	CSARALGSGASGYTF	TGCAGTGCTAGAGCATTGGGGTCGGGGGCCTCTGGCTACACCTTC
TRBV10-3	few	TRBD1	TRBJ2-3	CAISESGQGATDTQYF	TGTGCCATCAGTGAGTCAGGACAGGGGGCAACAGATACGCAGTATTTT
TRBV6-2/TRBV6-3	many	TRBD2	TRBJ2-7	CASSISGRPYEQYF	TGTGCCAGCAGTATTAGCGGGAGACCCTACGAGCAGTACTTC
TRBV7-2	NA	TRBD2	TRBJ2-5	CASSSGTSGRASYF	TGTGCCAGCAGCTCCGGGACTAGCGGGAGGGCCTCGTACTTC
TRBV27	few	NA	TRBJ1-5	CASSPLAGNQPQHF	TGTGCCAGCAGTCCCTTAGCCGGGAATCAGCCCCAGCATTTT
TRBV7-2	few	NA	TRBJ2-1	CASSPWSNNEQFF	TGTGCCAGCAGCCCCTGGAGCAACAATGAGCAGTTCTTC
TRBV6-2/TRBV6-3	NA	NA	TRBJ1-5	CASSYSGDGQPQHF	TGTGCCAGCAGTTACAGCGGGGACGGTCAGCCCCAGCATTTT
TRBV7-2	NA	TRBD1	TRBJ1-5	CASSATGSQPQHF	TGTGCCAGCAGCGCGACAGGGAGTCAGCCCCAGCATTTT
TRBV25-1	NA	NA	TRBJ2-1	CASHPGKGYIYNEQFF	TGTGCCAGCCACCCCGGGAAAGGCTACATCTACAATGAGCAGTTCTTC
TRBV18	NA	TRBD1	TRBJ2-7	CASSPPGGVYEQYF	TGTGCCAGCTCACCACCAGGGGGCGTCTACGAGCAGTACTTC
TRBV12-3/TRBV12-4	few	NA	TRBJ2-3	CASSFTSPPDTQYF	TGTGCCAGCAGTTTTACTAGCCCCCCAGATACGCAGTATTTT
TRBV15	many	TRBD2	TRBJ2-1	CATSRSGTSGWDEQFF	TGTGCCACCAGCAGATCCGGGACTAGCGGGTGGGATGAGCAGTTCTTC
TRBV6-1	few	NA	TRBJ2-2	CASSEGWTVKNTGELFF	TGTGCCAGCAGTGAAGGATGGACAGTAAAAAACACCGGGGAGCTGTTTTTT
TRBV7-2	NA	NA	TRBJ2-1	CASSLDYRYNEQFF	TGTGCCAGCAGCTTAGATTACAGGTACAATGAGCAGTTCTTC
TRBV18	few	TRBD1	TRBJ1-1	CASSPGQLNTEAFF	TGTGCCAGCTCACCGGGACAGCTGAACACTGAAGCTTTCTTT
TRBV7-9	NA	TRBD1	TRBJ2-1	CASSLALGQGYEYEQFF	TGTGCCAGCAGCTTAGCGTTAGGACAGGGGTACGAGTATGAGCAGTTCTTC
TRBV9	NA	TRBD1	TRBJ2-3	CASSARTGFRGRQDTQYF	TGTGCCAGCAGCGCCCGGACAGGGTTCCGGGGGAGGCAAGATACGCAGTATTTT
TRBV11-2	NA	NA	TRBJ2-3	CASSIGVLDHTDTQYF	TGTGCCAGCAGCATCGGGGTCTTAGACCACACAGATACGCAGTATTTT
TRBV7-6	many	NA	TRBJ1-2	CASSLAAGPFYGGYTF	TGTGCCAGCAGCTTAGCTGCAGGGCCTTTTTACGGAGGCTACACCTTC
TRBV4-1	few	NA	TRBJ1-1	CASSQDQGSEAFF	TGCGCCAGCAGCCAAGATCAGGGATCTGAAGCTTTCTTT
TRBV5-5	NA	TRBD2	TRBJ2-1	CASSFSSGTYNEQFF	TGTGCCAGCAGCTTTTCTAGCGGGACCTACAATGAGCAGTTCTTC